This passage covers 8 T cell receptor beta chains from one sample sequenced in a study of cytomegalovirus exposure and HLA in healthy donors. With 60 Vbeta and 13 Jbeta primers, the PCR was carried out. Using immunoSEQ multiplex PCR, the repertoire was profiled, and TCRdb retains in-frame clones only, with some absent. The sample lists approximately 110,000 clones; 77% were seen once. Sequenced input: PBMCs. These receptors came from a human donor in good health.

The chain uses TRBV19 and TRBJ2-7, with 7 bases lining up with TRBD1. The CDR3 is 15 amino acids. V shed 6 bases and J 0 bases; nucleotides not matched to a gene: 8. Germline V gene lookup returns CDR1 LNHDA and CDR2 SQIVND (reference sequence). In DNA, the CDR3 is TGTGCCAGTAGGCTCGGACAGGAAGCCTCCTACGAGCAGTACTTC. Encoded protein: CASRLGQEASYEQYF.

The J gene is TRBJ2-7, the V gene TRBV6-6; D not resolved. Germline V CDR1 and CDR2: MNHNY, SVGAGI (reference sequence). Trimming took off 6 bases at V and 7 bases at J, with 10 bases between the two ends. The CDR3 is 11 residues long. The CDR3 region has the DNA TGTGCCAGCAGCAACGCGTGGGAGCAGTACTTC. Translation: CASSNAWEQYF.

The chain recombines TRBV5-8 with TRBJ2-7, with TRBD1 matching over 8 bases. V shed 3 bases and J 5 bases; nucleotides not matched to a gene: 10. This CDR3 spans 15 amino acids. The germline V gene encodes CDR1 SGHTS and CDR2 YDEGEE. DNA of the CDR3: TGTGCCAGCAGCTCGAACGGACAGGGCGGAAACGAGCAGTACTTC. Its translation is CASSSNGQGGNEQYF.

The genes are TRBV5-1 and TRBJ2-7; D is ambiguous. Germline V lookup: CDR1 SGHRS, CDR2 YFSETQ. Between the trimmed V and J ends, which lost 0 bases and 0 bases, there was a span of 4 bases. The length of the CDR3 is 13 residues. CDR3 DNA: TGCGCCAGCAGCTTGGCCGGCTCCTACGAGCAGTACTTC. This codes for CASSLAGSYEQYF.

The V call is TRBV15, the J call TRBJ1-1; D uncertain. CDR3 length: 13 residues. Germline loops: CDR1 LNHNV, CDR2 YYDKDF (reference sequence). The germline V and J ends were trimmed by 2 bases and 7 bases, with 11 bases remaining between them. The CDR3 is CATSRQWSLEAFF. In nucleotides, the CDR3 is TGTGCCACCAGCAGACAATGGAGCCTTGAAGCTTTCTTT.

The chain couples TRBV20-1 to TRBJ2-7; the D is unclear. V was pared by 7 bases and J by 4 bases, with 11 bases between. Germline V gene sequence: CDR1 DFQATT, CDR2 SNEGSKA (reference sequence). This CDR3 region has 11 residues. CDR3 nucleotides: TGCAGTGGTACTAACAATTACGAGCAGTACTTC. Its protein is CSGTNNYEQYF.

The chain has TRBV11-3 and TRBJ2-7; the match to TRBD2 covers 8 bases. This CDR3 region has 16 residues. V shed 5 bases, J shed 1 base, and the junction held 10 bases outside the gene matches. The germline V gene encodes CDR1 SGHNT and CDR2 YENEEA. The DNA of the CDR3 is TGTGCCAGCAGCCCCGGTTCTAGCGGGTCGTCCTACGAGCAGTACTTC. Amino acids: CASSPGSSGSSYEQYF.

This clone is a singleton in its sample. This rearrangement joins TRBV27 to TRBJ1-2, with D perhaps TRBD1 (6 bases). Germline V gene data show CDR1 as MNHEY and CDR2 as SMNVEV (reference sequence). V was trimmed by 5 bases and J by 8 bases, leaving 9 bases between them. The CDR3 is 11 amino acids. CDR3 bases: TGTGCCAGCAGTGAGGGGGACGGCTACACCTTC. As protein: CASSEGDGYTF.